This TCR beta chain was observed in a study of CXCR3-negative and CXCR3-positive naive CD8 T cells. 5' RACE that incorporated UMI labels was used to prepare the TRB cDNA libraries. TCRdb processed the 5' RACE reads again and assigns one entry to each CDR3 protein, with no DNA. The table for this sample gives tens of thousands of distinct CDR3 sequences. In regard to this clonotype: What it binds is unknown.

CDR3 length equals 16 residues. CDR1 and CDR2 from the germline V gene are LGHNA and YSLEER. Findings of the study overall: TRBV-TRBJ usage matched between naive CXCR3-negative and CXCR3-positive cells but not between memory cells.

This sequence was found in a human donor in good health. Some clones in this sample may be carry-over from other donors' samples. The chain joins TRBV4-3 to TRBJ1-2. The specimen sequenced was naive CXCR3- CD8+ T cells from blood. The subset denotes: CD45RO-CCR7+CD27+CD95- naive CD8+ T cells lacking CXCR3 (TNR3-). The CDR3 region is CASSQGREFKPYGYTF.